This T cell receptor (beta chain) was retrieved from a study of tumor-infiltrating lymphocytes in primary liver carcinoma. Study in general: Male and female patients aged 30 to 69 years made up the cohort.

A primer matching the constant region was used to make TCR beta cDNA from approximately 0.45 ug of total RNA. It was through three nested multiplex PCR rounds of slightly modified ARM-PCR that TCR beta libraries arose. Use of TRBV1-TRBV30 forward primers with a C-beta reverse primer characterized the first two PCR rounds, which lasted about 10 cycles each. MiXCR was run by TCRdb on the multiplex PCR reads, yielding one entry per CDR3 protein. The repertoire includes 99,000 or so distinct CDR3 sequences, approximately 80% of them detected once, and about 20% sits in the top ten. The length of the CDR3 is 18 residues. CDR1 and CDR2 from the germline V gene are MNHEY and SVGAGI. Notes on this clonotype: The junction departs from the called germline gene at one end, perhaps through a read error.

RNA and DNA were co-extracted from around 20-30 mg of unsorted bulk tissue. V and J are TRBV6-5 and TRBJ2-2, with 10 positions matching TRBD1. The source of this sequence is a man aged 35-49 years with primary liver carcinoma and hepatitis B virus infection. Sequencing was performed on liver tumor tissue from sampling region 3. Indicated subset: tumor region T3, left-lateral pole. This CDR3 is CAGRKGQGFGLNTGELSF. The CDR3 DNA reads as TGTGCCGGCAGGAAGGGACAGGGGTTTGGGTTGAACACCGGGGAGCTGTCTTTT.